This TCR beta chain was profiled in a study of T cell repertoires in cytomegalovirus infection. As for the study in general: TCR beta signatures that were public indicated CMV infection and matching HLA type.

TCRdb re-analysed the reads in MiXCR, keeping a single row per CDR3 protein. The sample records about 740,000 distinct CDR3 sequences, about 40% being singletons. Findings and caveats of the study: CMV-specific HLA-C-restricted TCR beta clonotypes dominated the ex vivo response.

In regard to this clonotype: Its antigen remains unidentified.

Looked up from germline, CDR1 is SQVTM and CDR2 is ANQGSEA. With V trimmed by 3 bases and J by 5 bases, 6 bases remained unmatched. CDR3 length equals 13 residues. This chain joins TRBV29-1 and TRBJ2-7, with 8 bases identical to TRBD1. The sequenced material came from PBMCs. The source of this sequence is a human donor in good health (CMV status not recorded). Some clones in this sample may be carry-over from other donors' samples. As DNA, the CDR3 is TGCAGCGTTGACCGGACAGGGATACACGAGCAGTACTTC. Its protein product is CSVDRTGIHEQYF.